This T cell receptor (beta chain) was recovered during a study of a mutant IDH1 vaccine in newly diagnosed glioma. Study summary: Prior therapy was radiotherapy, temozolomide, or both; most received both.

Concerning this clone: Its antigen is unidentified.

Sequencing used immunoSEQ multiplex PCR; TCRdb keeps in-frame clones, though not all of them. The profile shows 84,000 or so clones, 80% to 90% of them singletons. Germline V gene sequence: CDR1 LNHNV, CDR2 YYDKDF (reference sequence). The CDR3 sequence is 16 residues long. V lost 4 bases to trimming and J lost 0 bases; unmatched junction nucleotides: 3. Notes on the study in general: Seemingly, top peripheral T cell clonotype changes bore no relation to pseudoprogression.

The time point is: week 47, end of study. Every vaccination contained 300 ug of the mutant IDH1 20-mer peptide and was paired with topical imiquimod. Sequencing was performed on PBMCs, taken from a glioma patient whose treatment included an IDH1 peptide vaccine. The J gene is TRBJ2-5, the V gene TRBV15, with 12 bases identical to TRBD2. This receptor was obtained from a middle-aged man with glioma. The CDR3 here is CATSTRTSGNQETQYF. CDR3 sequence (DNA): TGTGCCACCAGCACCCGGACTAGCGGGAACCAAGAGACCCAGTACTTC.